The clone carrying this T cell receptor (beta chain) has more than one count but fewer than ten. The data were obtained in a study of blood T cell repertoires in COVID-19. Across the whole study: Acute-phase and convalescent COVID-19 samples originated in the United States, Italy and Spain. Nucleic acid was either cDNA or gDNA, and it came from T cells, B-cell-depleted T cells, or PBMCs.

The length of the CDR3 is 13 residues. Trimming cost V 5 bases and J 4 bases, with 9 bases left between them. Looked up from germline, CDR1 is SNHLY and CDR2 is FYNNEI. Original processing methods: Researchers report that nucleated cell counts were estimated from reference gene primer amplification. The method was immunoSEQ multiplex PCR; TCRdb's version includes in-frame clones alone and lacks a portion of them. V, J and clone size derive from that table, while D and trimming were established from the DNA sequence. The profile shows about 240,000 clones, 85% to 90% of them singletons. The chain carries TRBV2 and TRBJ1-5, with D possibly TRBD1 on 6 matching bases. Sequencing was done on a sample of peripheral blood. The receptor was isolated from a woman aged 70-85 years with active or convalescent COVID-19. CDR3: CASSWTENQPQHF. The CDR3 bases are TGTGCCAGCAGTTGGACAGAAAATCAGCCCCAGCATTTT.